A single T cell receptor (beta chain) is shown here with its context. What it recognizes is unknown. This record comes from a study of CD8 T cells in Susac syndrome. Study-wide context: When blood was drawn, the patients with Susac syndrome were therapy-naive, on corticosteroids, or on intravenous immunoglobulin alone. Overall study results and limits: The Susac syndrome CD4+ T cell repertoires displayed no clonal expansion.

TCR beta sequencing covered blood CD8+ and CD4+ T cells. Random hexamers served to reverse transcribe roughly 0.45 to 1 ug RNA. Amplification of TCR beta CDR3 was carried out by immunoSEQ multiplex PCR, which covered 54 Vbeta and 13 Jbeta segments. One entry per CDR3 protein, called by TCRdb with MiXCR from the immunoSEQ multiplex PCR reads. The table shows about 200,000 distinct CDR3 sequences, with roughly 91% occurring only once. Sequenced: CD4+ T cells from PBMCs. The receptor comes from a human donor with Susac syndrome.

CDR3 DNA: TGTGCCGCGACGGGAGGGGCTGGGGCCAACGTCCTGACTTTC. This translates into CAATGGAGANVLTF. The V gene is TRBV6-1, the J gene TRBJ2-6, with TRBD2 matching 8 bases. V was pared by 11 bases and J by 2 bases, with 5 bases of the junction left unmatched. There are 14 residues in the CDR3. Germline loops: CDR1 MNHNS, CDR2 SASEGT.